This T cell receptor beta chain was recorded in a study of cytomegalovirus exposure and HLA in healthy donors. This clone was recorded only once. Primers: 60 Vbeta forward and 13 Jbeta reverse. The data were produced by immunoSEQ multiplex PCR, yet TCRdb's version contains in-frame clones alone and is incomplete. This table has about 180,000 clones, roughly 88% appearing once. CDR1 is MGHRA and CDR2 is YSYEKL in the germline V gene. V shed 1 base and J shed 3 bases, with 16 bases lying between them. The CDR3 sequence is 17 residues long. The chain couples TRBV4-1 to TRBJ1-5; TRBD1 might be the D (5 bases). The sample comprised PBMCs. The receptor was isolated from a girl aged 2-10 years in good health and CMV-seropositive. CDR3 region: CASSQAAWPGPNQPQHF. The CDR3 nucleotides are TGCGCCAGCAGCCAAGCCGCGTGGCCAGGGCCCAATCAGCCCCAGCATTTT.